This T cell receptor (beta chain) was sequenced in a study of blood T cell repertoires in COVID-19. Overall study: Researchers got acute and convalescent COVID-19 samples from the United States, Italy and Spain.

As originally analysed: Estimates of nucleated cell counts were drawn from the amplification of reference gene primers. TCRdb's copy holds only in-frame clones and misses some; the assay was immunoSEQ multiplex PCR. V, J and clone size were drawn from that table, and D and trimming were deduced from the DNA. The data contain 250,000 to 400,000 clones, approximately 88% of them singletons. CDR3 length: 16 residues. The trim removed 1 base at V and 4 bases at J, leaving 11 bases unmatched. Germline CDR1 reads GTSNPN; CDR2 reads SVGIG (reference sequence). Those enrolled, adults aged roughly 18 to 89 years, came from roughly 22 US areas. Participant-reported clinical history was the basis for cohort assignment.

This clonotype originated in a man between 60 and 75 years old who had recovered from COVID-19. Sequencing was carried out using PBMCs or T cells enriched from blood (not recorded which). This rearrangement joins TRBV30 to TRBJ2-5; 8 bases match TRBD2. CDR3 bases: TGTGCCTGGAGTGGAGGGACGGGAGGGCCAGGAGAGACCCAGTACTTC. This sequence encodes CAWSGGTGGPGETQYF.